The clone carrying this TCR beta chain was recorded many times. Its antigen is not known. This specimen belongs to a study of read filtering for tumor transcriptome and immune sequencing. Overall study: 8 patients were R-ISS I, some 16 were R-ISS II, about seven were R-ISS III. Findings and limits, study-wide: IR-seq captured clonotypes deeper and more reliably than RNA-seq.

V trimming: 2 bases; J trimming: 4 bases; junction bases outside the gene matches: 3. This CDR3 contains 14 residues. Germline-derived CDR1 and CDR2 are SEHNR and FQNEAQ (reference sequence). Molecular barcoded adaptors covering alpha/delta and beta/gamma chains were used on around 370 ng RNA. MiXCR, run by TCRdb on the reads, gives a single entry per CDR3 protein. The sample lists about 93,000 distinct CDR3 sequences; 20% to 25% were seen once. The receptor was isolated from a donor at least 40 years old with multiple myeloma. The chain uses TRBV7-9 and TRBJ2-7; TRBD1 matches 9 bases. The sample was a population of CD138-negative cells sorted from bone marrow. CDR3 residues: CASSLKGQGYEQYF. CDR3 nucleotide sequence: TGTGCCAGCAGCTTAAAGGGACAGGGATACGAGCAGTACTTC. Full variable domain (outside the CDR3, taken from reference TRBV7-9 and TRBJ2-7): DTGVSQNPRHKITKRGQNVTFRCDPISEHNRLYWYRQTLGQGPEFLTYFQNEAQLEKSRLLSDRFSAERPKGSFSTLEIQRTEQGDSAMYLCASSLKGQGYEQYFGPGTRLTVT.